The 16 T cell receptor beta chains presented below share a single source sample, sequenced in a study. TCRdb re-derived calls from the 5' RACE reads in MiXCR, one entry per CDR3 protein. This table has 9,400 or so distinct CDR3 sequences, 16% appearing once. The sample taken for sequencing was memory CD4+ T cells sorted from blood. As for subset: memory CD4+ T cells, CD4+CD45RO+CD25-. These TCRs come from a female donor with breast cancer.

With regard to this clonotype: No conserved phenylalanine or tryptophan is present at the end of the CDR3, so a read error is the likely explanation. J is TRBJ1-1 and V is TRBV5-1; the D is unclear. With 0 bases removed from V and 3 bases from J, the gap between germline ends came to 9 bases. Germline V CDR1 and CDR2: SGHRS, YFSETQ. CDR3 length equals 14 residues. CDR3 coding DNA: TGCGCCAGCAGCTTGGATGGCCCGGACACTGAAGCTTTCCTT. This sequence encodes CASSLDGPDTEAFL.

By share of the sample, this clonotype is medium-sized. The chain recombines TRBV7-2 with TRBJ2-7; a possible D gene is TRBD2 (6 bases). The CDR3 spans 16 residues. Trimming removed 5 bases from V and 0 bases from J, with 17 bases in between. CDR1 is SGHTA and CDR2 is FQGNSA in the germline V gene. Here the CDR3 DNA reads TGTGCCAGCAGCCCGATACTAGCCTTAAGCTCCTACGAGCAGTACTTC. Translation: CASSPILALSSYEQYF.

Notes on this clonotype: As the CDR3 is not closed by the conserved phenylalanine or tryptophan, this likely results from a read error. The V and J genes are TRBV28 and TRBJ1-1, with D uncertain. The CDR3 loop spans 15 amino acids. Germline lookup yields CDR1 MDHEN and CDR2 SYDVKM. Trimming took off 4 bases at V and 0 bases at J, with 12 bases between the two ends. The CDR3 region has the DNA TGTGCCAGCAGTTCGTCGACCGCAATGAACACTGAAGCTTTCATT. Residues: CASSSSTAMNTEAFI.

Many counts were recorded for this clonotype. V gene TRBV11-3 combines with J gene TRBJ2-1; the D is unclear. Per the germline V gene, CDR1 is SGHNT and CDR2 is YENEEA. V lost 5 bases and J 2 bases, leaving 10 bases between the germline ends. The CDR3 runs to 14 residues. CDR3 sequence reads: CASSEGPTYNEQFF. The DNA for the CDR3 is TGTGCCAGCAGCGAAGGCCCTACCTACAATGAGCAGTTCTTC.

This clonotype occurred many times. The J gene is TRBJ2-7, the V gene TRBV2; 9 bases align to TRBD1. The germline V gene encodes CDR1 SNHLY and CDR2 FYNNEI. J lost 5 bases, V lost 7 bases, and 12 bases had no gene match. This CDR3 has 15 amino acids. CDR3 coding DNA: TGTGCCAGCACCGGAACCGGGACAGGGTTCAACGAGCAGTACTTC. The encoded protein is CASTGTGTGFNEQYF.

The sample holds a few counts of this clonotype. As the CDR3 is not closed by the conserved phenylalanine or tryptophan, this likely results from a read error. J is TRBJ1-1 and V is TRBV24-1; D is unresolved. V was pared by 3 bases and J by 8 bases, with 12 bases between. Germline V gene sequence: CDR1 KGHDR, CDR2 SFDVKD. The length of the CDR3 is 13 residues. The CDR3 DNA reads as TGTGCCACCAGTGATCGCCGGGTACTCGAAGCTTTCTCT. It yields the protein CATSDRRVLEAFS.

Ten or more counts support this clonotype. The CDR3 protein is CASGGWGNTEAFF. DNA of the CDR3: TGTGCCAGTGGTGGATGGGGGAACACTGAAGCTTTCTTT. The chain combines TRBV19 with TRBJ1-1; D is unresolved. Germline loops: CDR1 LNHDA, CDR2 SQIVND (reference sequence). The CDR3 is 13 amino acids. The V gene lost 8 bases and the J gene lost 1 base, with 11 bases spanning the gap.

With respect to this clonotype: This sequence may be a read error, since a much larger clone differs from it by one base. The CDR3 does not close with the conserved phenylalanine or tryptophan, likely indicating a read error. The J gene is TRBJ2-2, the V gene TRBV18, with 9 positions matching TRBD1. Looked up from germline, CDR1 is KGHSH and CDR2 is LQKENI. The trim removed 5 bases at V and 1 base at J, leaving 5 bases unmatched. This CDR3 has 16 residues. The CDR3 protein is CASSTRTGENTGELFV. The CDR3 DNA is TGTGCCAGCTCAACGAGGACAGGGGAGAACACCGGGGAGCTGTTTGTT.

Judged by abundance, this clonotype is medium-sized. The rearrangement uses TRBV7-2 and TRBJ2-3; D may be TRBD2 (5 bases). CDR1 is SGHTA, CDR2 FQGNSA, per germline. The CDR3 totals 15 residues. V was pared by 1 base and J by 2 bases, with 10 bases between. The CDR3 sequence is CASSLGLANTDTQYF. The CDR3 nucleotides read TGTGCCAGCAGCTTAGGGTTAGCGAACACAGATACGCAGTATTTT.

With respect to this clonotype: This sequence may be a read error, since a much larger clone differs from it by one base. The conserved phenylalanine or tryptophan is not found at the CDR3 terminus, so this likely reflects a read error. CDR3 loop: CASSLGADTQYC. The CDR3 DNA follows: TGCGCCAGCAGCTTGGGAGCAGATACGCAGTATTGT. The gene calls are TRBV5-1 and TRBJ2-3; unclear D gene. The V and J ends lost 0 bases and 4 bases respectively, with 3 bases between them. CDR3 length equals 12 residues. Germline V gene sequence: CDR1 SGHRS, CDR2 YFSETQ.

This clonotype is deemed medium-sized. The gene calls are TRBV5-1 and TRBJ1-1; weak D call: TRBD1 (5 bases). CDR3 length: 13 amino acids. Germline V gene data show CDR1 as SGHRS and CDR2 as YFSETQ. Trimming stripped 2 bases from V and 1 base from J, with 6 bases between. The DNA for the CDR3 is TGCGCCAGCAGCTTCGGACAGAACACTGAAGCTTTCTTT. Its protein is CASSFGQNTEAFF.

This clonotype was picked up a small number of times. This chain joins TRBV7-2 and TRBJ1-1; D is perhaps TRBD1 (6 bases). With 4 bases removed from V and 5 bases from J, the gap between germline ends came to 14 bases. There are 14 residues in the CDR3. Germline V gives CDR1 SGHTA, CDR2 FQGNSA. The DNA for the CDR3 is TGTGCCAGCAGCTCCCAGGGGATCAGAACTGAAGCTTTCTTT. Protein product: CASSSQGIRTEAFF.

This clonotype ranks as medium-sized. This chain links TRBV20-1 with TRBJ2-2, with 10 nucleotides matching TRBD2. This CDR3 is 14 amino acids long. Germline V gene data show CDR1 as DFQATT and CDR2 as SNEGSKA (reference sequence). The V segment lost 2 bases and the J segment 7 bases; nucleotides outside the gene matches: 4. Here the CDR3 reads CSARSGRAFGELFF. In DNA, the CDR3 is TGCAGTGCTAGAAGCGGGAGGGCCTTCGGGGAGCTGTTTTTT.

This clonotype was found once. At one end, the junction sequence differs from germline, possibly due to a read error. The rearrangement uses TRBV4-2 and TRBJ2-4, with 8 positions matching TRBD2. This CDR3 contains 19 residues. The germline V gene encodes CDR1 LGHNA and CDR2 YNFKEQ. The CDR3 here is CTSSQDFSGTSAAKNIQYF. The CDR3 DNA is TGTACCAGCAGCCAAGATTTCTCCGGGACTAGTGCGGCCAAAAACATTCAGTACTTC.

In regard to this clonotype: Because the CDR3 is missing its conserved closing phenylalanine or tryptophan, this is likely a read error. This chain connects TRBV29-1 to TRBJ1-2; TRBD1 might be the D (5 bases). Germline CDR1 and CDR2: SQVTM and ANQGSEA. The CDR3 is made up of 12 amino acids. Here the CDR3 reads CSVARGDYGYTS. Here the CDR3 DNA reads TGCAGCGTTGCTAGGGGCGACTACGGCTACACCTCC.

This clonotype ranks as medium-sized. In nucleotides, the CDR3 is TGCAGCCGCTACGGTAACTATGGCTACACCTTC. Its translation: CSRYGNYGYTF. This chain links TRBV20-1 with TRBJ1-2; unclear D gene. The CDR3 loop spans 11 amino acids. Germline CDR1 is DFQATT and CDR2 is SNEGSKA (reference sequence).